The clone carrying this TCR beta chain appeared a few times. This sample is drawn from a study of OX40 agonist ivuxolimab in advanced cancers. TCRdb's table, derived via immunoSEQ multiplex PCR, lists solely in-frame clones and lacks some. The sample comprises around 67,000 clones, more than 70% of which are singletons, and roughly 8% rests with the top ten. Germline values: CDR1 MRHNA, CDR2 SNTAGT. This CDR3 is 15 amino acids long. V dropped 6 bases and J dropped 6 bases, with 19 bases sitting between them. The sequence was obtained from an adult with an advanced solid tumor such as melanoma, head and neck, liver or kidney cancer. V usage is TRBV6-4 and J usage is TRBJ2-3; TRBD2 is a possible D gene (5 bases). Sequences were derived from CD4+ or CD8+ T cells sorted from blood, sampled in a trial of the OX40 agonist ivuxolimab. The CDR3: CASRRTDSIADTQYF. CDR3 sequence (DNA): TGTGCCAGCAGAAGGACGGACTCCATAGCGGATACGCAGTATTTT.